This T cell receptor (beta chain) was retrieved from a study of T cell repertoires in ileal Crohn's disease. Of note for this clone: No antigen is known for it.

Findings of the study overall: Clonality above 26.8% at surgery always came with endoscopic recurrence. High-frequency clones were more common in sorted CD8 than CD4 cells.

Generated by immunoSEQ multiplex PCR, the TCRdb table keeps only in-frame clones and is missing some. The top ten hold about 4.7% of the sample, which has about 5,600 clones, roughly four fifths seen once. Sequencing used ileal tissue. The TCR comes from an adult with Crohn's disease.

The CDR3 coding sequence is TGTGCCAGCTACGAAGGCGACAGATACAATGAGCAGTTCTTC. Protein: CASYEGDRYNEQFF. V is TRBV2 and J is TRBJ2-1; D might be TRBD1 (5 bases). CDR1 is SNHLY and CDR2 is FYNNEI in the germline V gene. Trimming removed 8 bases from V and 4 bases from J, with 15 bases in between. The CDR3 is 14 residues long.